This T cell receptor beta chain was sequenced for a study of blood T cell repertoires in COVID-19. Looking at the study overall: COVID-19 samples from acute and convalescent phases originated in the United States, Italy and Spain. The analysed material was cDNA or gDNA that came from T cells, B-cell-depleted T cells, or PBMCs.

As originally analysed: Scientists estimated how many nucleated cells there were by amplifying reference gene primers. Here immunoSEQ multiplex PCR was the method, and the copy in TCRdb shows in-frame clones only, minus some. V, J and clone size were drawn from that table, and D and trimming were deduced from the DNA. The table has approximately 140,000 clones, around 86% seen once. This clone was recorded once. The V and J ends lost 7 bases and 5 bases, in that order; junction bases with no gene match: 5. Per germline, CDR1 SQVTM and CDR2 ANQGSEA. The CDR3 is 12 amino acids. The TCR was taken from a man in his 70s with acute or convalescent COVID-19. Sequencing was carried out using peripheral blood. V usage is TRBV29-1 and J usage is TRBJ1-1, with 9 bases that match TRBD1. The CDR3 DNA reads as TGCAGCGCGGGGGACAGGGAAACTGAAGCTTTCTTT. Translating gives CSAGDRETEAFF. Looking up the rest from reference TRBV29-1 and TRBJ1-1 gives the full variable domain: SAVISQKPSRDICQRGTSLTIQCQVDSQVTMMFWYRQQPGQSLTLIATANQGSEATYESGFVIDKFPISRPNLTFSTLTVSNMSPEDSSIYLCSAGDRETEAFFGQGTRLTVV.